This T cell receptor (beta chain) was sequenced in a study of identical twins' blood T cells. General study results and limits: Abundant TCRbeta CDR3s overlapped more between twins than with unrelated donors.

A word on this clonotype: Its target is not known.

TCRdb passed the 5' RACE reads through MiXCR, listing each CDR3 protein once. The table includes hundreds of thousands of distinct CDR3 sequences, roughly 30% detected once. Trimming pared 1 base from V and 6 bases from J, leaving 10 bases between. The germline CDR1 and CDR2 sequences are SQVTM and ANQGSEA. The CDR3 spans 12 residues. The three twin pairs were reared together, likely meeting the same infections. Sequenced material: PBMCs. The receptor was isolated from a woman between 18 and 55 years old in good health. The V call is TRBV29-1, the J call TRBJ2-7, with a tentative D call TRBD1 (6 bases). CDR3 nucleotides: TGCAGCGTTGAAGCACAGGGCTCCGAGCAGTACTTC. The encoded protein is CSVEAQGSEQYF.